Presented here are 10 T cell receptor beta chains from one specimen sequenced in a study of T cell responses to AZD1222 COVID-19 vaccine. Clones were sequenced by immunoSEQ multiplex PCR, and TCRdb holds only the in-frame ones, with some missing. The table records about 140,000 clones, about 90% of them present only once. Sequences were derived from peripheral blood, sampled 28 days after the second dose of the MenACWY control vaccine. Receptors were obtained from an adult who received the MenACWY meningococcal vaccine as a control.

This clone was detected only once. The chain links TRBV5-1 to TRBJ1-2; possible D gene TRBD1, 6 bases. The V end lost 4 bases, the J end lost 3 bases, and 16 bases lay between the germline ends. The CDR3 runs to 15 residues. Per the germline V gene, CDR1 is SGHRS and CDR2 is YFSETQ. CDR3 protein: CASSREGGLDYGYTF. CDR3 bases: TGCGCCAGCAGCCGAGAAGGGGGTTTGGACTATGGCTACACCTTC.

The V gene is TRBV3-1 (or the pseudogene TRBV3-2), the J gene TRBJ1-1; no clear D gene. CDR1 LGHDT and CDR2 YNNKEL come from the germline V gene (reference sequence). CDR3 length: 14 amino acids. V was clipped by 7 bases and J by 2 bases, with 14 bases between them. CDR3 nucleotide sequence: TGTGCCAGCACCCGACGGTCAGCAAACACTGAAGCTTTCTTT. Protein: CASTRRSANTEAFF.

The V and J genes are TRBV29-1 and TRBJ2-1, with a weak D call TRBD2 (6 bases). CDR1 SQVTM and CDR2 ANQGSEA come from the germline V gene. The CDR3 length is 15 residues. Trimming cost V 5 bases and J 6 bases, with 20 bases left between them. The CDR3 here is CSVSSPGHGGNEQFF. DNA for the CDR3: TGCAGCGTTTCGTCCCCAGGGCACGGGGGCAATGAGCAGTTCTTC.

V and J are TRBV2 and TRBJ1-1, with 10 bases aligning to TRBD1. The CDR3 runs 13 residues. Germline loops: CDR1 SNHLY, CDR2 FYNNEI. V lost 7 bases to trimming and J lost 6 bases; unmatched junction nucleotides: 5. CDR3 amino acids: CASIGQGVAEAFF. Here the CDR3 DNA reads TGTGCCAGCATAGGACAGGGGGTCGCTGAAGCTTTCTTT.

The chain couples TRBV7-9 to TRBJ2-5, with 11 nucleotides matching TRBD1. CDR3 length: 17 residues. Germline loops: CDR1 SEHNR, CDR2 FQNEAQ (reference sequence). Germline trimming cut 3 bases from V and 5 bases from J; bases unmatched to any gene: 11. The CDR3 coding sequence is TGTGCCAGCAGCTTTATTGTAGGACAGGGGGCCGGGGAGACCCAGTACTTC. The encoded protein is CASSFIVGQGAGETQYF.

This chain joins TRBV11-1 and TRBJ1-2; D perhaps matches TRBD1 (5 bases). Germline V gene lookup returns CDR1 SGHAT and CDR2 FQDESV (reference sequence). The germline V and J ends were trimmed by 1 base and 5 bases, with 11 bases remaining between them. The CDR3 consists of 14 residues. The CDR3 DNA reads TGTGCCAGCAGCTTAGGAGGGGCGCGGTATGGCTACACCTTC. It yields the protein CASSLGGARYGYTF.

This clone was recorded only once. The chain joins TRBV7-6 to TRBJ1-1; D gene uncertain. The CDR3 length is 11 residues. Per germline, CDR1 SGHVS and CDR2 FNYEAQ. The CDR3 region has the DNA TGTGTTAGTGAGGGTTGGAATGAAGCTTTCTTT. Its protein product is CVSEGWNEAFF.

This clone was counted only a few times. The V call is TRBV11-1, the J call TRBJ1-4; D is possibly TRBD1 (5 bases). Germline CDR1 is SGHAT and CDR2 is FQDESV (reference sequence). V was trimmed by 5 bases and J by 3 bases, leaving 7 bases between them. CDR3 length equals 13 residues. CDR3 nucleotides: TGTGCCAGCAGCCGGGGCCCTAATGAAAAACTGTTTTTT. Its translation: CASSRGPNEKLFF.

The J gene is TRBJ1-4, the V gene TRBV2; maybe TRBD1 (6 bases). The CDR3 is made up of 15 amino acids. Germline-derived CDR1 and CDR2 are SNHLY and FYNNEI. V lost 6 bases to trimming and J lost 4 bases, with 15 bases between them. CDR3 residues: CASSAEQGFNEKLFF. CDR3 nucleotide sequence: TGTGCCAGCAGCGCAGAGCAGGGGTTTAATGAAAAACTGTTTTTT.

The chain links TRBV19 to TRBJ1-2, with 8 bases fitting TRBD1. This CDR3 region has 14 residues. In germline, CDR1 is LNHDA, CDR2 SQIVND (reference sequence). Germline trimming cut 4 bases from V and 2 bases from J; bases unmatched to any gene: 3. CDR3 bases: TGTGCCAGTAGTAGCAGGGGGCTGAACTATGGCTACACCTTC. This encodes CASSSRGLNYGYTF.